This entry features one TCR beta chain sequence. The source of the sample is a study of OX40 agonist ivuxolimab in advanced cancers. Study summary: Having had anti-PD-1, anti-PD-L1 or anti-CTLA-4 therapy before was allowed, and approximately 40% had some. A partial response was reached by three patients: one with hepatocellular carcinoma and two with cutaneous melanoma.

This CDR3 is 16 amino acids long. Germline V lookup: CDR1 SEHNR, CDR2 FQNEAQ (reference sequence). Trimming took 5 bases from V and 0 from J, leaving 17 bases between them. Exclusion of a patient followed from autoimmune disease history or systemic immunosuppression. Libraries were prepared by immunoSEQ multiplex PCR; TCRdb keeps only in-frame clonotypes and omits some of them. The table shows 77,000 or so clones, with approximately 80% occurring only once. This chain joins TRBV7-9 and TRBJ2-7, with D possibly matching TRBD2 (6 bases). The source was CD4+ or CD8+ T cells sorted from blood, collected in a trial of the OX40 agonist ivuxolimab. This TCR was sampled from an adult with an advanced solid tumor such as melanoma, head and neck, liver or kidney cancer. CDR3 sequence reads: CASSANGGVSSYEQYF. In DNA form, the CDR3 reads TGTGCCAGCAGCGCAAATGGCGGGGTGAGCTCCTACGAGCAGTACTTC.